A selection of T cell receptor beta chains follows, all from one sample in a study of neurological immune-mediated disorders. Each CDR3 protein gets one entry after TCRdb re-called the 5' RACE reads with MiXCR. The table has fewer than 90,000 distinct CDR3 sequences, 10% to 13% seen once. Source material: PBMCs. The source is a middle-aged man in good health. Both conserved end residues are trimmed from each CDR3.

v_call,cdr3_aa
TRBV5-1,ASSLLLGTGGSGANVLT
TRBV5-6,ASSPDRTGPYNEQF
TRBV20-1,SARAMGGGKKYEQY
TRBV7-2,ASSLDGVSGANVLT
TRBV5-1,ASSLTSASLNEQF
TRBV3-1,ASRGQGNSPLH
TRBV5-1,ATSLGGSDGYT
TRBV29-1,SAGTGGNTEAF
TRBV7-6,ASSLNRGGNTIY
TRBV5-1,ASSLEANTEAF
TRBV6-6,ASSRLAGGYEQY
TRBV5-5,ASSPGPPSLSGYT
TRBV29-1,SVEGIYGYT
TRBV5-1,ASSQHGQKNTEAF
TRBV7-2,ASSLVVGSNQPQH
TRBV5-5,ASSYEIRRTEQY
TRBV11-2,ASSYQLASYGEQY
TRBV18,ASSDQGGGEKLF
TRBV7-2,ASSVRGPGGDATKNIQY
TRBV6-2/TRBV6-3,ASSSQGSSGNTIY
TRBV5-5,ASSSGQGVLETQY
TRBV6-6,ASRSRGDNEQF
TRBV12-3/TRBV12-4,ASSFVSYEQY
TRBV20-1,SARGVGDGSAKNIQY
TRBV7-6,ASSWGGGEQY
TRBV5-6,ASSLGTLRGNIQY
TRBV7-9,AARPQGENEQF
TRBV12-3/TRBV12-4,ASSLRDRDDIQY
TRBV12-3/TRBV12-4,ASSRLPDAYNEQF
TRBV6-6,ASSSSGVLSTDTQY
TRBV5-1,ASSLDQRGVYNEQF
TRBV7-9,ASSGLQGYNYEQY
TRBV29-1,SVDVGTYEQY
TRBV5-1,ASSLEGTYGYT
TRBV6-1,ASSPGPTDTQY
TRBV28,ASSPPSTSGRAMQF
TRBV9,ASSHRLQAAASSYNEQF
TRBV3-1,ASSQETQY
TRBV10-3,AIRPTGGLSGRSPWETQY
TRBV7-9,ASSLVADTEAF
TRBV7-9,ASSFRTSGDTDTQY
TRBV11-2,ASSEDARGSYNEQF
TRBV20-1,SAGARGGSGEQY
TRBV18,ASSPATSLPGELF
TRBV7-2,ASSLTGGGTEAF
TRBV5-6,ASSLGWSNQPQH
TRBV5-1,ASSWAHGEKLF
TRBV11-2,ASSLTLRFGDSYEQY
TRBV7-2,ASSFPGTIQETQY
TRBV11-2,ASSSDRTHEQY
TRBV29-1,SSRTIFTDTQY
TRBV9,ASSPQGQNTGELF
TRBV9,ASSFRLAGAQETQY
TRBV9,ASSVPGITDTQY
TRBV20-1,SVETSGAYYNEQF